These T cell receptor beta chains were read from a single sample in a study of PD-L1 blockade in urothelial cancer. Some clones are missing from TCRdb's copy, which holds only in-frame ones; the method was immunoSEQ multiplex PCR. Seen here are about 50,000 clones, about 82% observed once, and the top ten hold 8.8%. The sequencing here drew on PBMCs, taken around atezolizumab (anti-PD-L1) treatment. These TCRs come from a man between 65 and 85 years old with urothelial cancer. CDR3s include the opening cysteine and the closing phenylalanine or tryptophan. D genes are given only for firm matches. Some rows mark clone size as missing; the rest say once, few, many or name a class of expanded clone.

.	TRBV5-1	TRBJ2-5	.	CASSSWGQSAEGSETQYF	TGCGCCAGCAGCTCCTGGGGGCAGAGTGCAGAGGGTTCAGAGACCCAGTACTTC
TRBD2	TRBV5-4	TRBJ2-7	.	CASSAGGGGSYEQYF	TGTGCCAGCAGCGCCGGGGGCGGGGGGTCCTACGAGCAGTACTTC
.	TRBV19	TRBJ2-7	.	CASSIDRGSYEQYF	TGTGCCAGTAGTATAGATCGGGGTTCCTACGAGCAGTACTTC
TRBD1	TRBV6-5	TRBJ2-7	.	CASSRDRPYEQYF	TGTGCCAGCAGTCGGGACAGACCCTACGAGCAGTACTTC
TRBD1	TRBV18	TRBJ2-7	.	CASSPPGTGGRYEQYF	TGTGCCAGCTCACCGCCCGGGACAGGGGGTCGCTACGAGCAGTACTTC
TRBD2	TRBV27	TRBJ2-2	.	CASSLSKGLAAQWNTGELFF	TGTGCCAGCAGTTTATCGAAAGGACTAGCGGCCCAATGGAACACCGGGGAGCTGTTTTTT
.	TRBV6-5	TRBJ2-5	.	CASTSGDNQETQYF	TGTGCCAGCACCTCCGGCGACAACCAAGAGACCCAGTACTTC
TRBD2	TRBV19	TRBJ2-7	.	CASRTSVSSYEQYF	TGTGCCAGTAGGACTAGCGTTAGCTCCTACGAGCAGTACTTC
.	TRBV11-2	TRBJ1-1	once	CASSLVNSGDPNTEAFF	TGTGCCAGCAGCTTGGTTAACTCAGGGGACCCGAACACTGAAGCTTTCTTT
.	TRBV27	TRBJ2-5	.	CASWTAPQETQYF	TGTGCCTCCTGGACAGCCCCTCAAGAGACCCAGTACTTC
TRBD1	TRBV7-2	TRBJ1-2	few	CASSFGQGDYGYTF	TGTGCCAGCAGCTTCGGACAGGGAGACTATGGCTACACCTTC
TRBD1	TRBV30	TRBJ2-7	.	CACPIGTGGYEQYF	TGTGCCTGTCCCATTGGGACAGGGGGGTACGAGCAGTACTTC
TRBD1	TRBV6-1	TRBJ2-2	.	CASSEATGSGELFF	TGTGCCAGCAGTGAAGCGACAGGGTCCGGGGAGCTGTTTTTT
.	TRBV18	TRBJ2-1	.	CASSPRGAPYNEQFF	TGTGCCAGCTCACCCCGGGGGGCCCCCTACAATGAGCAGTTCTTC
.	TRBV28	TRBJ2-3	few	CASSTSYRGVDTQYF	.
TRBD1	TRBV30	TRBJ2-1	.	CAWFRDSSNEQFF	TGTGCCTGGTTCCGGGACAGTAGCAATGAGCAGTTCTTC
.	TRBV29-1	TRBJ2-5	few	CSDFTLGGTGYF	TGCAGCGACTTTACCTTAGGAGGGACGGGCTACTTC
.	TRBV4-1	TRBJ2-7	.	CASSQFTYEQYF	TGCGCCAGCAGCCAATTCACCTACGAGCAGTACTTC
.	TRBV7-9	TRBJ2-3	.	CASSPPRGSTNTQYF	TGTGCCAGCAGCCCACCCCGTGGGAGTACGAATACGCAGTATTTT
TRBD1	TRBV9	TRBJ2-4	.	CASSPGQGNIQYF	TGTGCCAGCAGCCCCGGACAGGGAAACATTCAGTACTTC
.	TRBV11-2	TRBJ2-2	.	CASSLELGELFF	TGTGCCAGCAGCTTAGAACTCGGGGAGCTGTTTTTT
.	TRBV2	TRBJ2-7	.	CASSESLFYEQYF	TGTGCCAGCAGTGAAAGCCTGTTCTACGAGCAGTACTTC
.	TRBV7-9	TRBJ1-1	.	CASSRDDRMNTEAFF	TGTGCCAGCAGCCGGGACGACAGGATGAACACTGAAGCTTTCTTT
.	TRBV11-2	TRBJ2-7	.	CASSQGGGLSYEQYF	TGTGCCAGCAGCCAAGGGGGGGGGCTCTCCTACGAGCAGTACTTC
TRBD1	TRBV27	TRBJ2-5	once	CASSLGTGGKETQYF	TGTGCCAGCAGTTTGGGGACAGGGGGCAAGGAGACCCAGTACTTC
.	TRBV6-1	TRBJ1-1	few	CASSVIVRGTEAFF	TGTGCCAGCAGCGTAATAGTCAGGGGTACTGAAGCTTTCTTT